The present T cell receptor (beta chain) was sequenced within a study of blood T cell repertoires in COVID-19. About the study: Donors in the United States, Italy and Spain gave samples during acute or convalescent COVID-19.

Per the original methods: By means of reference gene primer amplification, nucleated cell counts were estimated. Profiled with immunoSEQ multiplex PCR; TCRdb holds only in-frame clones, not every one. Clonal size and the V and J genes are those of that table, whereas D and trimming came from the DNA. The table has 350,000 to 450,000 clones, 85% seen once. This clone appeared a single time. This CDR3 is built from 15 residues. Trimming took off 5 bases at V and 4 bases at J, with 15 bases between the two ends. CDR1 is SNHLY and CDR2 is FYNNEI in the germline V gene. The chain couples TRBV2 to TRBJ2-1; D is possibly TRBD1 (6 bases). Sequenced material: peripheral blood. This TCR was sampled from a woman under 30 with acute or convalescent COVID-19. Here the CDR3 DNA reads TGTGCCAGCAGTATTCTACAGGGACCTTACAATGAGCAGTTCTTC. Its translation is CASSILQGPYNEQFF.